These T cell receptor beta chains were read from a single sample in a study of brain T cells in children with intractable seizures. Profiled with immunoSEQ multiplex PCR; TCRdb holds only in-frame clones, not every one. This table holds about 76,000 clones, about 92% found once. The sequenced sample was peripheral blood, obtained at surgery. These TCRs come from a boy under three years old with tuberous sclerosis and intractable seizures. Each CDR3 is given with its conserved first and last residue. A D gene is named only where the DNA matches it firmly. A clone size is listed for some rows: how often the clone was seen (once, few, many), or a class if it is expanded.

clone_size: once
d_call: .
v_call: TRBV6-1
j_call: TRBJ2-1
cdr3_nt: TGTGCCAGCAGTGAAAGTCCGCGGAGGAGCTCCTACAATGAGCAGTTCTTC
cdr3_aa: CASSESPRRSSYNEQFF

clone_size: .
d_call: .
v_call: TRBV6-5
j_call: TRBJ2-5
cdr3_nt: TGTGCCAGCAGGTCAGGGGGGGAGACCCAGTACTTC
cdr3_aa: CASRSGGETQYF

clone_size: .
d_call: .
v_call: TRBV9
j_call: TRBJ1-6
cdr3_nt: TGTGCCAGCAGCGGAGAGCCAAATTCACCCCTCCACTTT
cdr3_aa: CASSGEPNSPLHF

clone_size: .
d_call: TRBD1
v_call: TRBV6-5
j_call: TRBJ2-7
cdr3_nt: TGTGCCAGCAGTTACGGACAGGGGGCCTACGAGCAGTACTTC
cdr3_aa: CASSYGQGAYEQYF

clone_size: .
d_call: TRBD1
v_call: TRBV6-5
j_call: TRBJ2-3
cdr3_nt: TGTGCCAGCAGTTACGGGACAGGGGAGGTTCAAGATACGCAGTATTTT
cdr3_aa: CASSYGTGEVQDTQYF

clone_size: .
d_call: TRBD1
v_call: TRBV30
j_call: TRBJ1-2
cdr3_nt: TGTGCCTGGAGTGGACAGGGGGCGGCTGGCTACACCTTC
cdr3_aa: CAWSGQGAAGYTF

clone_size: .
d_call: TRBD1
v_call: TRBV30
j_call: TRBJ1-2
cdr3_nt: TGTGCCTGGAGTGCATACAGGGGCGGCTACACCTTC
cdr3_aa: CAWSAYRGGYTF

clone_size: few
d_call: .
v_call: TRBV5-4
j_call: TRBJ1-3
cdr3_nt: TGTGCCAGCAGCTTGGAGGGGCTAGTCTCTGGAAACACCATATATTTT
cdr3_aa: CASSLEGLVSGNTIYF

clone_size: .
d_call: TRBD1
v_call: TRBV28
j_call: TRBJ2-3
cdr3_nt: TGTGCCAGCAGTTTATTAGCGGACAGGGCTCGAGATACGCAGTATTTT
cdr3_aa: CASSLLADRARDTQYF

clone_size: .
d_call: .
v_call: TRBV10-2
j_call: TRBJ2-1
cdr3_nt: TGCGCCAGTGCCCTTAGCGGTTCCTACAATGAGCAGTTCTTC
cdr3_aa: CASALSGSYNEQFF

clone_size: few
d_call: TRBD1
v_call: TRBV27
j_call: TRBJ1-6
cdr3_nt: TGTGCCAGCAGTGTAGCTGTAGGGGGCCGAGGTTCACCCCTCCACTTT
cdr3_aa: CASSVAVGGRGSPLHF

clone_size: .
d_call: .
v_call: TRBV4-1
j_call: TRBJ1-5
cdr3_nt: TGCGCCAGCAGCCAAGATGAAGGGTTCCAGCCCCAGCATTTT
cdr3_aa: CASSQDEGFQPQHF

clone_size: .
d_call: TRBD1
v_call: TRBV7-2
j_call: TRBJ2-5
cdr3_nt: TGTGCCAGCAGCTTAGGAGGGGGCGAGACCCAGTACTTC
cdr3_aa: CASSLGGGETQYF

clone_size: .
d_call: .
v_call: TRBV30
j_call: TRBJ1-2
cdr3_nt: TGTGCCTGGAGACGGGGTGAGGGGTATGGCTACACCTTC
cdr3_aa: CAWRRGEGYGYTF

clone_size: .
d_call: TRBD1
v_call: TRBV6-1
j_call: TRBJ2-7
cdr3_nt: TGTGCCAGCAGTGTGGGGCCCGGGACAGGCTACTCCTACGAGCAGTACTTC
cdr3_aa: CASSVGPGTGYSYEQYF

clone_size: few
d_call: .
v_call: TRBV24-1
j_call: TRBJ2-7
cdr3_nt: TGTGCCACCAGTGATTCAAGGAAATCGGAGCCCTACGAGCAGTACTTC
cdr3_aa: CATSDSRKSEPYEQYF

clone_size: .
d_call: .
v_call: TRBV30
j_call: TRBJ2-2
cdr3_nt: TGTGCCTGGAGGGGGACAAAGAACACCGGGGAGCTGTTTTTT
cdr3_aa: CAWRGTKNTGELFF

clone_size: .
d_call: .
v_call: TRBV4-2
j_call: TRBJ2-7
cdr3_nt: TGTGCCAGCAGCCTTTTGGCGGACGGAGCTCCGGGCGAGCAGTACTTC
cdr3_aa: CASSLLADGAPGEQYF

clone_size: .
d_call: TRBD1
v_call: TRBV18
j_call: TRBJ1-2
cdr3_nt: TGTGCCAGCTCACCAGTGGAGCGAGGGGGCGGGGGCTACACCTTC
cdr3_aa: CASSPVERGGGGYTF

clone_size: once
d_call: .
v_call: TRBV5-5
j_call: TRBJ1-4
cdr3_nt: TGTGCCAGCATACCCGTGGGACCGAGCAATGAAAAACTGTTTTTT
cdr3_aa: CASIPVGPSNEKLFF

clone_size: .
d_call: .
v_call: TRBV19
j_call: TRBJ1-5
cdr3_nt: TGTGCCAGTAGCCTGGGTGCGCGGGGCAATCAGCCCCAGCATTTT
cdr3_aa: CASSLGARGNQPQHF

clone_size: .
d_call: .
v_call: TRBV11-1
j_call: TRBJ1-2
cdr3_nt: TGTGCCAGCAGCCACGGCATTGACCTCTATGGCTACACCTTC
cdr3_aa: CASSHGIDLYGYTF

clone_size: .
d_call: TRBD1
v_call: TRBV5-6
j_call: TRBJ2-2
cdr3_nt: TGTGCCAGCAGCTTGACAGGGGGCGCGAGGACCGGGGAGCTGTTTTTT
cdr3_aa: CASSLTGGARTGELFF

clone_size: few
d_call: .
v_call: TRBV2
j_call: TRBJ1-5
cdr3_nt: TGTGCCAGCAGTGACACCTTACAGGGGCCCCAGCATTTT
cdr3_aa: CASSDTLQGPQHF

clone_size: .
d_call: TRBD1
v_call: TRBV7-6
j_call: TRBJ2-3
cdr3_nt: TGTGCCAGCAGCTTAACCCTTAATCCACAGGGGGCGACAGATACGCAGTATTTT
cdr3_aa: CASSLTLNPQGATDTQYF

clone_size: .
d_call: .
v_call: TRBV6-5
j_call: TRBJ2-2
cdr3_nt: TGTGCCAGCACCCGCGGGATAGTGGACACCGGGGAGCTGTTTTTT
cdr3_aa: CASTRGIVDTGELFF

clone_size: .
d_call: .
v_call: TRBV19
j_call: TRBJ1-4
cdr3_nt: TGTGCCAGTAGTTACGGTAATGAAAAACTGTTTTTT
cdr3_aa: CASSYGNEKLFF

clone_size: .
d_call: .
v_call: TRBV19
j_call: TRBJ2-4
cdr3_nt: TGTGCCAGTAGTACTGCTCCCTCGTGGGGTGGAAACATTCAGTACTTC
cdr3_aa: CASSTAPSWGGNIQYF

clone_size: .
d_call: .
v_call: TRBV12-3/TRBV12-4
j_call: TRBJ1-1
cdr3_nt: TGTGCCAGCAGGTCAGGGTGGGCGGCTTTCTTT
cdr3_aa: CASRSGWAAFF

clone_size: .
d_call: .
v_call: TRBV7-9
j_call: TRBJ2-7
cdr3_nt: TGTGCCAGCAGCTTAGTGGACTTATCCTACGAGCAGTACTTC
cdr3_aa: CASSLVDLSYEQYF

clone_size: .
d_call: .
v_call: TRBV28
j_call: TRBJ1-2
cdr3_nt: TGTGCCAGCAGTTTGGGGTCACTGGGGTATGGCTACACCTTC
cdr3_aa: CASSLGSLGYGYTF

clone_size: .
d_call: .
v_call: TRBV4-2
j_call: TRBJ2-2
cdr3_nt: TGTGCCAGCAGCCAAGATACAGGCCTGAACACCGGGGAGCTGTTTTTT
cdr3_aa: CASSQDTGLNTGELFF

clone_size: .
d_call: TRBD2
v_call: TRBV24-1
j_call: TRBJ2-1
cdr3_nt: TGTGCCACCAGTGATTCCGGGACTAGCGGGAACAATGAGCAGTTCTTC
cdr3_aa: CATSDSGTSGNNEQFF

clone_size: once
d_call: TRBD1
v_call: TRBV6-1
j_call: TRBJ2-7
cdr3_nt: TGTGCCAGCAGTGAGGGGACAGGGAGGACCTACGAGCAGTACTTC
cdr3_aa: CASSEGTGRTYEQYF

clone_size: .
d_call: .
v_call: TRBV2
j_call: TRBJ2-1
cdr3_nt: TGTGCCAGCAGTTCCGGAGGAGGACACAATGAGCAGTTCTTC
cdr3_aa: CASSSGGGHNEQFF

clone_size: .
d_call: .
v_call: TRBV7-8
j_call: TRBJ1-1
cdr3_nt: TGTGCCAGCAGCTCCAGATTGACAGGATGGAGCACTGAAGCTTTCTTT
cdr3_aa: CASSSRLTGWSTEAFF

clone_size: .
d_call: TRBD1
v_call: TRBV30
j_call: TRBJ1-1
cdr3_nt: TGTGCCTGGATAAAGGACAGGGGCGCTGAAGCTTTCTTT
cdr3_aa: CAWIKDRGAEAFF

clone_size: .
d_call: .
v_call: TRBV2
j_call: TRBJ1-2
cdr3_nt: TGTGCCAGCAGCGTAACGGAAGGGCTAAGCGGCTACACCTTC
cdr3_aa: CASSVTEGLSGYTF

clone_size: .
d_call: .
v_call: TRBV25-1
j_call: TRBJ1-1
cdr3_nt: TGTGCCAGCAGTGAATTTGGGGGGATCAAGACTGAAGCTTTCTTT
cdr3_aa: CASSEFGGIKTEAFF

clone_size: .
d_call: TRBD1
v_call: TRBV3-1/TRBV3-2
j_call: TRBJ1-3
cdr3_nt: TGTGCCAGCAGCGGACTGACAGGGCTCTCTGGAAACACCATATATTTT
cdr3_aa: CASSGLTGLSGNTIYF

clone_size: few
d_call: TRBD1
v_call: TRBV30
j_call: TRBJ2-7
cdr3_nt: TGTGCCGTCGGGGACAGAGTTTCCGAGCAGTACTTC
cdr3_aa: CAVGDRVSEQYF

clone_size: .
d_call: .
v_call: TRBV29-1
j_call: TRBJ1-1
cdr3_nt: TGCAGCGCTCAGGGGTCTATGAACACTGAAGCTTTCTTT
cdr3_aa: CSAQGSMNTEAFF

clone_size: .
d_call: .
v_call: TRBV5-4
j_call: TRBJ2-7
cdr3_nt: TGTGCCAGCAGCTTGGTTCGGGGAGAGCAGTACTTC
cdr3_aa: CASSLVRGEQYF

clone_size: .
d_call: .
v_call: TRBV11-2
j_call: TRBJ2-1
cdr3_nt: TGTGCCAGCAGCTTAGTCTACGGCCCCTTAGTGAATGAGCAGTTCTTC
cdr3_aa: CASSLVYGPLVNEQFF

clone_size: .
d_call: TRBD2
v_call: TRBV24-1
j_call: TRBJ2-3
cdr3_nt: TGTGCCACCAGTGATTTGCCTTCGCCGCGGGGGGGAACAGATACGCAGTATTTT
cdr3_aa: CATSDLPSPRGGTDTQYF

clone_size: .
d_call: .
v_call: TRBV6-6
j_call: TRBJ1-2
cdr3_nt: TGTGCCATCAGGAGGGGAGATGGCTACACCTTC
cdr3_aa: CAIRRGDGYTF

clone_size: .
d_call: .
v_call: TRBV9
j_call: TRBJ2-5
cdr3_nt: TGTGCCAGCAGCGTAGCCGGCGGATACCAAGAGACCCAGTACTTC
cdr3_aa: CASSVAGGYQETQYF

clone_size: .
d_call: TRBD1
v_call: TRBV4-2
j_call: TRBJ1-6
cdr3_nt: TGTGCCAGCAGAGGACAGGGCGAATCACCCCTCCACTTT
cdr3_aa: CASRGQGESPLHF

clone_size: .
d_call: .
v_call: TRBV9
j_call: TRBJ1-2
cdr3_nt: TGTGCCAGCAGCCCCGGGAACTATGGCTACACCTTC
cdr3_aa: CASSPGNYGYTF

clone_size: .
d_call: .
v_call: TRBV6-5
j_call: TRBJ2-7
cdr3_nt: TGTGCCAGCAGTTCGGGACACTACGAGCAGTACTTC
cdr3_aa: CASSSGHYEQYF

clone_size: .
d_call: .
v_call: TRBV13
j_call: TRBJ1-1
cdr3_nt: TGTGCCAGCAGCTCCTACCCAACAGGGTACACTGAAGCTTTCTTT
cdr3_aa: CASSSYPTGYTEAFF

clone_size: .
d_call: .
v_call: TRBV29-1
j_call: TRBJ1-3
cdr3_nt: TGCAGCGTCGCCCAGGGGACCTCTGGAAACACCATATATTTT
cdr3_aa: CSVAQGTSGNTIYF

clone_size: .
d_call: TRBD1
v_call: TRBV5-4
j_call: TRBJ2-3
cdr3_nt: TGTGCCAGCAGCCCCCCACCGACAGGGTTCGCAGATACGCAGTATTTT
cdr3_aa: CASSPPPTGFADTQYF